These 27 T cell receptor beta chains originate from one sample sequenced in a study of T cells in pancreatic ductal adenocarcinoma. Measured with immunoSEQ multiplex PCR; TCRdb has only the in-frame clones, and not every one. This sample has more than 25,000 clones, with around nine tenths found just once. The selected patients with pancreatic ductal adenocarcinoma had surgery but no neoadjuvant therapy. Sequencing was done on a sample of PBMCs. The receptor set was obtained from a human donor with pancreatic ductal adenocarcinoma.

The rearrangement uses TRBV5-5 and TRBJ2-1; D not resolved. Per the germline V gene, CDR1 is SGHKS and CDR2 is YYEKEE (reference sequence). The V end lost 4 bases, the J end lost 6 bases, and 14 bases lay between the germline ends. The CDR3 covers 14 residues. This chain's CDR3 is CASSPNTLPNEQFF. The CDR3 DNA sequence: TGTGCCAGCAGCCCTAACACCCTACCCAATGAGCAGTTCTTC. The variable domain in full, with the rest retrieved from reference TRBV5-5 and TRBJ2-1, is DAGVTQSPTHLIKTRGQQVTLRCSPISGHKSVSWYQQVLGQGPQFIFQYYEKEERGRGNFPDRFSARQFPNYSSELNVNALLLGDSALYLCASSPNTLPNEQFFGPGTRLTVL.

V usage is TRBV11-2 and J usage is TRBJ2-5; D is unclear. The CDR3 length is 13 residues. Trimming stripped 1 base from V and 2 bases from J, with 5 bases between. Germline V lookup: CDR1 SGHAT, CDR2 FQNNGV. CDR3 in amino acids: CASSLGRQETQYF. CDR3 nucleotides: TGTGCCAGCAGCTTAGGACGACAAGAGACCCAGTACTTC.

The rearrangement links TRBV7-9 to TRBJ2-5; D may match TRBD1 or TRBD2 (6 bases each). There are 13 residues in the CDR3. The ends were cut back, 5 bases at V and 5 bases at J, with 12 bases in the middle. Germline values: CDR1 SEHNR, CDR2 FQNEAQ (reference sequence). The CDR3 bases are TGTGCCAGCAGCCCACAGGGAGGCGAGACCCAGTACTTC. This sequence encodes CASSPQGGETQYF.

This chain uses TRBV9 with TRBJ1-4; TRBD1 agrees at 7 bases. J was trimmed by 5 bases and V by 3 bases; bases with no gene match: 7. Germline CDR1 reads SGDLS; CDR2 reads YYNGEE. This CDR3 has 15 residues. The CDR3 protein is CASSAGGTVNEKLFF. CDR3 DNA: TGTGCCAGCAGCGCGGGGGGGACAGTAAATGAAAAACTGTTTTTT.

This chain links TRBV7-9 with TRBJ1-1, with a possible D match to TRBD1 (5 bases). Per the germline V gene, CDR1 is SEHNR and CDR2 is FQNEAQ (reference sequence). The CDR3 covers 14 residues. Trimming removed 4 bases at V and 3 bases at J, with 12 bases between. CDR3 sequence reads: CASSSQGADTEAFF. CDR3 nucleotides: TGTGCCAGCAGCTCTCAGGGAGCGGACACTGAAGCTTTCTTT.

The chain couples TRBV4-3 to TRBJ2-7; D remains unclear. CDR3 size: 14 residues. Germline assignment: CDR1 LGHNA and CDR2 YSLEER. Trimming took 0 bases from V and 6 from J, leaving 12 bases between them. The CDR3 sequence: CASSQEVPGIEQYF. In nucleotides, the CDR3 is TGCGCCAGCAGCCAAGAAGTTCCAGGAATCGAGCAGTACTTC.

In nucleotides, the CDR3 is TGTGCCACCGCGATAACCGGGACAGGGACCTACGAGCAGTACTTC. Its translation: CATAITGTGTYEQYF. The gene calls are TRBV6-1 and TRBJ2-7; 9 nucleotides agree with TRBD1. The CDR3 totals 15 residues. V shed 10 bases and J 2 bases; nucleotides not matched to a gene: 12. Germline assignment: CDR1 MNHNS and CDR2 SASEGT.

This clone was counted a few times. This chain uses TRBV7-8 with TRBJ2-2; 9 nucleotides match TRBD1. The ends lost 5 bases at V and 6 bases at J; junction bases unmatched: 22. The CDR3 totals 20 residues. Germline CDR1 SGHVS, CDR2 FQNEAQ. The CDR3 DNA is TGTGCCAGCAGCCAGGCCCACGTGACCACAGGGGGCAGAAAAGCCGGGGAGCTGTTTTTT. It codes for CASSQAHVTTGGRKAGELFF.

CDR3: CASTIGQGLLYEQYF. For the CDR3, the DNA is TGTGCCAGCACCATCGGACAGGGGTTATTGTACGAGCAGTACTTC. The chain couples TRBV7-9 to TRBJ2-7, with TRBD1 identical over 9 bases. With 7 bases clipped from V and 4 bases from J, the junction kept 11 bases outside the gene matches. The CDR3 is made up of 15 amino acids. The germline V gene encodes CDR1 SEHNR and CDR2 FQNEAQ (reference sequence).

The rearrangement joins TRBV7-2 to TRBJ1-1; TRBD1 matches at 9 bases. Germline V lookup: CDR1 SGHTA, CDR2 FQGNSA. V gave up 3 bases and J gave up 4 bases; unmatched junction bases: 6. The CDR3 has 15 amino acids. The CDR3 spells CASSFGTGLGTEAFF. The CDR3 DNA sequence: TGTGCCAGCAGCTTCGGGACAGGGCTGGGCACTGAAGCTTTCTTT. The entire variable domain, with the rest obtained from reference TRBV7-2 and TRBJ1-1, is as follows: GAGVSQSPSNKVTEKGKDVELRCDPISGHTALYWYRQSLGQGLEFLIYFQGNSAPDKSGLPSDRFSAERTGGSVSTLTIQRTQQEDSAVYLCASSFGTGLGTEAFFGQGTRLTVV.

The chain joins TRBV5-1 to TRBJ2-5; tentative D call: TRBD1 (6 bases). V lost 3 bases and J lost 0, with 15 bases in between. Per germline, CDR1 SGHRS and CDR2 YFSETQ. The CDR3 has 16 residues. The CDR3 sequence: CASSSTLDSYQETQYF. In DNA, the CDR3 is TGCGCCAGCAGCTCCACCTTGGACAGCTACCAAGAGACCCAGTACTTC.

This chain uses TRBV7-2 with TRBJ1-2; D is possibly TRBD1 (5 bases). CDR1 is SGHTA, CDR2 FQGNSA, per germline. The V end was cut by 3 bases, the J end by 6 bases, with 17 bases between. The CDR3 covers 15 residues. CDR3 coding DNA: TGTGCCAGCAGCTTGCGGGGGACGAGTGTTAATGGCTACACCTTC. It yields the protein CASSLRGTSVNGYTF.

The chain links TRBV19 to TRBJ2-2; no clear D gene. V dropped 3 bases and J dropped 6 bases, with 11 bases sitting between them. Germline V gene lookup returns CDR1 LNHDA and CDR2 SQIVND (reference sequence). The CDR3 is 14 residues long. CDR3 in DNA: TGTGCCAGTAGTATTTATAACGGTCCCGGGGAGCTGTTTTTT. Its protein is CASSIYNGPGELFF.

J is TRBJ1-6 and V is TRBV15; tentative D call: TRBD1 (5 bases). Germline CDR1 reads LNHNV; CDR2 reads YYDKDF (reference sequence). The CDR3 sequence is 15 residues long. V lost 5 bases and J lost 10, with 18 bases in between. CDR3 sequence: CATSPRPRAGSPLHF. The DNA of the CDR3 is TGTGCCACCAGCCCTCGTCCCAGGGCTGGGTCACCCCTCCACTTT.

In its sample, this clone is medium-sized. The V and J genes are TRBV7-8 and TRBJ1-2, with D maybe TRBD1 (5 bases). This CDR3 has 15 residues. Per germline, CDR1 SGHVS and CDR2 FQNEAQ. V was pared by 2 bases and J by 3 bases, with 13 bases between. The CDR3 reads CASSLLGREDYGYTF. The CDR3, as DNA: TGTGCCAGCAGCTTACTTGGCAGGGAGGACTATGGCTACACCTTC.

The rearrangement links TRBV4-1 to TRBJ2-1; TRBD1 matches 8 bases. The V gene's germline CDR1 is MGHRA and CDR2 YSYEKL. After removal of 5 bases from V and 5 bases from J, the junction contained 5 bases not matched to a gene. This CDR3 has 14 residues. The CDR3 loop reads CASSYLDRDNEQFF. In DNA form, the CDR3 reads TGCGCCAGCAGCTACTTGGACAGGGACAATGAGCAGTTCTTC.

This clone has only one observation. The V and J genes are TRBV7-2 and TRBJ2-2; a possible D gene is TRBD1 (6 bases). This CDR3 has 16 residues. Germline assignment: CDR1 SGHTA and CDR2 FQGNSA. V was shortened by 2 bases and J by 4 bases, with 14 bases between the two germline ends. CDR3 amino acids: CASSLKGAGVTGELFF. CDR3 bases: TGTGCCAGCAGCTTAAAGGGAGCAGGGGTCACCGGGGAGCTGTTTTTT.

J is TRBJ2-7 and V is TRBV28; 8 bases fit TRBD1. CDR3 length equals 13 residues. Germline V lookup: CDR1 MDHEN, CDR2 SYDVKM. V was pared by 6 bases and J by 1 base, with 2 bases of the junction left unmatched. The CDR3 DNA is TGTGCCAGCAGGTGGACAGGGTCCTACGAGCAGTACTTC. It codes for CASRWTGSYEQYF.

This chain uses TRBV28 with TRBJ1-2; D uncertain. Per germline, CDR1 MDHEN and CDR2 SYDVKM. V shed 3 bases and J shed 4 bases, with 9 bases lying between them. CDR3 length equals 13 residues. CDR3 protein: CASSLAASYGYTF. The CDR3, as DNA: TGTGCCAGCAGTTTGGCGGCGAGCTATGGCTACACCTTC.

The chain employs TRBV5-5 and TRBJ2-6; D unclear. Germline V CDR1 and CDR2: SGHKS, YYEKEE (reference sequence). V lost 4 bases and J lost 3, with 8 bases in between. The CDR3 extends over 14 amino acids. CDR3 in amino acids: CASSPNRGANVLTF. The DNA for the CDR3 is TGTGCCAGCAGCCCCAATCGTGGGGCCAACGTCCTGACTTTC.

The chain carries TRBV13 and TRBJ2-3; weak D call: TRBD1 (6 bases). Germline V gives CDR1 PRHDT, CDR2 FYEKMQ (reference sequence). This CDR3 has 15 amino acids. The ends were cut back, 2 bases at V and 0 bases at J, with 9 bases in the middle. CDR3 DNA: TGTGCCAGCAGCTTAAGACAGGATAGCACAGATACGCAGTATTTT. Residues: CASSLRQDSTDTQYF.

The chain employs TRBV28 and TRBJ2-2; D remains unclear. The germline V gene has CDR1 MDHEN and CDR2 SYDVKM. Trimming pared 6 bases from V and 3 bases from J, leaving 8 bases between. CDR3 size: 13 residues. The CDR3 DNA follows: TGTGCCAGCAGCCAAACATACACCGGGGAGCTGTTTTTT. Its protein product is CASSQTYTGELFF. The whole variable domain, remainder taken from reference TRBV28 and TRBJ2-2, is DVKVTQSSRYLVKRTGEKVFLECVQDMDHENMFWYRQDPGLGLRLIYFSYDVKMKEKGDIPEGYSVSREKKERFSLILESASTNQTSMYLCASSQTYTGELFFGEGSRLTVL.

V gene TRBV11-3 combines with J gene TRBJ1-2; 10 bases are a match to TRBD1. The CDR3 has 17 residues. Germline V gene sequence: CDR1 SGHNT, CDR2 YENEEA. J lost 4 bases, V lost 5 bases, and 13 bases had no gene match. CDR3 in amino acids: CASSKPPRTGGIYGYTF. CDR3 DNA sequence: TGTGCCAGCAGCAAACCTCCCCGGACAGGGGGTATCTATGGCTACACCTTC.

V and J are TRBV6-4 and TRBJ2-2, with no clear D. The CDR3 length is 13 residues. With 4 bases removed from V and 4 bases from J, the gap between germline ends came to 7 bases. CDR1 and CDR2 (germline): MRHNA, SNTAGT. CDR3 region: CASSASATGELFF. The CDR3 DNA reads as TGTGCCAGCAGTGCCTCTGCCACCGGGGAGCTGTTTTTT.

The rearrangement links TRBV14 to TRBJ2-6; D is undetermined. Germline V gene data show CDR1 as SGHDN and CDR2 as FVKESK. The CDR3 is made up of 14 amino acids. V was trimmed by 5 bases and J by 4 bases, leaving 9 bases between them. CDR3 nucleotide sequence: TGTGCCAGCAGCACAGTTTCGGGGGCCAACGTCCTGACTTTC. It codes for CASSTVSGANVLTF.

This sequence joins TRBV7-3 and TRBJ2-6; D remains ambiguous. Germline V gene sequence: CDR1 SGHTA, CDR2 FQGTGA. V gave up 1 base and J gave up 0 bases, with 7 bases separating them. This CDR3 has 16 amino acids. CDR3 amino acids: CASSLKSSSGANVLTF. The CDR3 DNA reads TGTGCCAGCAGCTTAAAATCCAGCTCTGGGGCCAACGTCCTGACTTTC.

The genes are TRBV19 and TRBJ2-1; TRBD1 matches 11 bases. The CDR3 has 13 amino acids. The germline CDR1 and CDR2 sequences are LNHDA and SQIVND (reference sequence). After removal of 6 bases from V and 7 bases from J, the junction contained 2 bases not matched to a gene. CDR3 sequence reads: CASRDRGRNEQFF. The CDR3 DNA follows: TGTGCCAGTAGGGACAGGGGGCGAAATGAGCAGTTCTTC.